These 24 T cell receptor beta chains share one sample of origin, sequenced in a study of blood T cell repertoires in COVID-19. Assay: immunoSEQ multiplex PCR; the TCRdb copy retains only in-frame clones and omits some. The repertoire holds 90,000 to 95,000 clones, with around nine tenths as singletons. Sequencing used peripheral blood. Receptors were obtained from a woman in her sixties or seventies with acute or convalescent COVID-19.

This chain joins TRBV28 and TRBJ1-5; 10 positions match TRBD1. V was clipped by 5 bases and J by 6 bases; unmatched bases: 10. CDR1 and CDR2 from the germline V gene are MDHEN and SYDVKM. The CDR3 is made up of 16 amino acids. For the CDR3, the DNA is TGTGCCAGCAGTCCCTTAACGGGACAGGGGAGTCAGCCCCAGCATTTT. Protein: CASSPLTGQGSQPQHF.

For the CDR3, the DNA is TGTGCCAGCAGCTTAGGGACAGGCAGTCCCTCTGGAAACACCATATATTTT. Its protein is CASSLGTGSPSGNTIYF. The genes are TRBV7-9 and TRBJ1-3; TRBD1 matches at 7 bases. Per the germline V gene, CDR1 is SEHNR and CDR2 is FQNEAQ (reference sequence). With 1 base clipped from V and 0 bases from J, the junction kept 6 bases outside the gene matches. The CDR3 sequence is 17 residues long.

A single count supports this clone. This chain links TRBV5-6 with TRBJ2-1; 7 nucleotides line up with TRBD2. The CDR3 has 18 amino acids. The trim removed 1 base at V and 1 base at J, leaving 11 bases unmatched. Germline V gives CDR1 SGHDT, CDR2 YYEEEE. This CDR3 is CASSLFGGVRKSYNEQFF. DNA of the CDR3: TGTGCCAGCAGCTTGTTTGGGGGGGTGAGAAAATCCTACAATGAGCAGTTCTTC. The whole variable domain, filled in from reference TRBV5-6 and TRBJ2-1, reads DAGVTQSPTHLIKTRGQQVTLRCSPKSGHDTVSWYQQALGQGPQFIFQYYEEEERQRGNFPDRFSGHQFPNYSSELNVNALLLGDSALYLCASSLFGGVRKSYNEQFFGPGTRLTVL.

The chain is built from TRBV5-6 and TRBJ1-2; TRBD1 might be the D (5 bases). Trimming left V 1 base short and J 4 bases short, with 14 bases between. The CDR3 runs 15 residues. The germline CDR1 and CDR2 sequences are SGHDT and YYEEEE. The CDR3 coding sequence is TGTGCCAGCAGCTTGCCCAGGGACTATCTCTATGGCTACACCTTC. Its translation: CASSLPRDYLYGYTF.

DNA of the CDR3: TGTGCCAGCTCACCAGACAGGAACTCCTACGAGCAGTACTTC. Its translation is CASSPDRNSYEQYF. The V and J genes are TRBV18 and TRBJ2-7, with TRBD1 as a possible D gene (6 bases). Germline assignment: CDR1 KGHSH and CDR2 LQKENI. V lost 2 bases and J lost 0, with 8 bases in between. The CDR3 runs to 14 residues.

This clone was found a few times. The genes are TRBV12-3 or TRBV12-4 and TRBJ2-2; TRBD2 might be the D (5 bases). The V end was cut by 6 bases, the J end by 5 bases, with 7 bases between. This CDR3 is 12 amino acids long. CDR3 in DNA: TGTGCCAGCAGCCGAGGGACCGGGGAGCTGTTTTTT. Encoded protein: CASSRGTGELFF.

The V and J genes are TRBV6-6 and TRBJ1-1, with 7 positions matching TRBD1. The CDR3 consists of 13 residues. Trimming took 5 bases from V and 5 from J; bases not matched to a gene: 5. Germline loops: CDR1 MNHNY, CDR2 SVGAGI (reference sequence). The chain's CDR3 is CASSTTGHTEAFF. DNA for the CDR3: TGTGCCAGCAGTACGACAGGGCATACTGAAGCTTTCTTT.

The chain recombines TRBV29-1 with TRBJ2-5; no firm D call. Trimming left V 4 bases short and J 5 bases short, with 8 bases between. CDR3 size: 11 residues. Germline assignment: CDR1 SQVTM and CDR2 ANQGSEA. The CDR3 sequence: CSVGPEETQYF. The DNA of the CDR3 is TGCAGCGTTGGCCCGGAGGAGACCCAGTACTTC.

The gene calls are TRBV27 and TRBJ2-7; 7 positions agree with TRBD1. The V and J ends lost 3 bases and 2 bases, in that order; junction bases with no gene match: 7. This CDR3 spans 15 amino acids. CDR1 and CDR2 from the germline V gene are MNHEY and SMNVEV (reference sequence). The CDR3 is CASSFTRDRPYEQYF. CDR3 coding DNA: TGTGCCAGCAGTTTTACCCGGGACAGACCCTACGAGCAGTACTTC.

The chain combines TRBV11-2 with TRBJ2-7; D may be TRBD2 (6 bases). CDR1 and CDR2 (germline): SGHAT, FQNNGV. V lost 6 bases and J 2 bases, leaving 14 bases between the germline ends. This CDR3 is built from 14 residues. The CDR3 sequence: CASRNPGGTYEQYF. The CDR3 DNA is TGTGCCAGCAGGAATCCTGGCGGGACCTACGAGCAGTACTTC.

This chain links TRBV14 with TRBJ2-5; D ambiguous. Germline V gene sequence: CDR1 SGHDN, CDR2 FVKESK. CDR3 size: 14 residues. Trimming stripped 1 base from V and 7 bases from J, with 13 bases between. CDR3 in amino acids: CASSQGSPRRTQYF. As DNA, the CDR3 is TGTGCCAGCAGCCAAGGTTCCCCCAGGCGGACCCAGTACTTC.

This chain links TRBV7-2 with TRBJ2-7; D gene ambiguous. The germline V gene encodes CDR1 SGHTA and CDR2 FQGNSA. The CDR3 is made up of 14 amino acids. V lost 0 bases and J lost 2, with 8 bases in between. The CDR3 reads CASSLASRTYEQYF. The CDR3 DNA reads as TGTGCCAGCAGCTTAGCTTCGCGCACCTACGAGCAGTACTTC. The full variable domain, completed using reference TRBV7-2 and TRBJ2-7, is GAGVSQSPSNKVTEKGKDVELRCDPISGHTALYWYRQSLGQGLEFLIYFQGNSAPDKSGLPSDRFSAERTGGSVSTLTIQRTQQEDSAVYLCASSLASRTYEQYFGPGTRLTVT.

V is TRBV5-1 and J is TRBJ1-6; 7 bases agree with TRBD1. The CDR3 is 16 amino acids. Per the germline V gene, CDR1 is SGHRS and CDR2 is YFSETQ. Trimming cost V 4 bases and J 6 bases; bases outside gene matches: 10. The chain's CDR3 is CASSPTGVLSNSPLHF. In nucleotides, the CDR3 is TGCGCCAGCAGCCCAACAGGGGTTTTGAGTAATTCACCCCTCCACTTT.

J is TRBJ1-1 and V is TRBV18, with D possibly being TRBD1 (5 bases). The V and J ends lost 3 bases and 3 bases respectively, with 11 bases between them. CDR3 length: 14 amino acids. The germline V gene encodes CDR1 KGHSH and CDR2 LQKENI. DNA of the CDR3: TGTGCCAGCTCACCCCCGTCAGGGTACACTGAAGCTTTCTTT. Translating gives CASSPPSGYTEAFF.

This clone was seen only a few times. This chain connects TRBV2 to TRBJ1-2; D unclear. V lost 2 bases and J lost 0, with 25 bases in between. The CDR3 has 20 residues. Germline loops: CDR1 SNHLY, CDR2 FYNNEI. The CDR3 DNA sequence: TGTGCCAGCAGTGAATTCCGGGTGGGGATCCAGAGGGATTCTAACTATGGCTACACCTTC. This sequence encodes CASSEFRVGIQRDSNYGYTF.

The count of this clone is one. V usage is TRBV19 and J usage is TRBJ2-2; 8 bases fit TRBD1. The J segment lost 6 bases and the V segment lost 8 bases, leaving 17 bases of the junction unmatched. In germline, CDR1 is LNHDA, CDR2 SQIVND (reference sequence). The CDR3 spans 17 residues. CDR3 nucleotides: TGTGCCAGTCAAGTATGGGGGGCGGCGACAGGGGCCGGGGAGCTGTTTTTT. Its protein product is CASQVWGAATGAGELFF.

V and J are TRBV4-1 and TRBJ1-2, with TRBD1 matching over 7 bases. Germline values: CDR1 MGHRA, CDR2 YSYEKL. This CDR3 region has 16 residues. J was trimmed by 8 bases and V by 2 bases; bases with no gene match: 14. The CDR3 nucleotides read TGCGCCAGCAGCCAACCTGACCAGGGGGTAGCGAGGGGCTACACCTTC. It encodes CASSQPDQGVARGYTF.

The chain is built from TRBV5-6 and TRBJ2-3, with D tentatively TRBD1 (7 bases). The CDR3 totals 15 residues. In germline, CDR1 is SGHDT, CDR2 YYEEEE. Trimming removed 2 bases at V and 4 bases at J, with 14 bases between. DNA of the CDR3: TGTGCCAGCAGCTTCTTAGGAGGGGGCGCAGATACGCAGTATTTT. This encodes CASSFLGGGADTQYF.

This clone is a singleton in its sample. The chain is built from TRBV28 and TRBJ2-7; maybe TRBD1 (5 bases). The V end was cut by 2 bases, the J end by 5 bases, with 13 bases between. The CDR3 consists of 14 residues. Germline V gives CDR1 MDHEN, CDR2 SYDVKM. The CDR3 sequence is CASSLDREIDEQYF. The CDR3 DNA follows: TGTGCCAGCAGTTTAGACAGAGAGATCGACGAGCAGTACTTC.

J is TRBJ2-5 and V is TRBV30; D is unresolved. Germline loops: CDR1 GTSNPN, CDR2 SVGIG (reference sequence). V was trimmed by 2 bases and J by 3 bases, leaving 7 bases between them. The CDR3 runs to 12 residues. CDR3 region: CAWSLREETQYF. Written as DNA, the CDR3 is TGTGCCTGGAGTCTCCGGGAAGAGACCCAGTACTTC.

This chain links TRBV7-6 with TRBJ2-1, with 9 bases fitting TRBD2. The V segment lost 6 bases and the J segment 9 bases; nucleotides outside the gene matches: 12. The germline CDR1 and CDR2 sequences are SGHVS and FNYEAQ. This CDR3 has 15 amino acids. DNA for the CDR3: TGTGCCAGCAGATCAAAGCGGCTAGCGGGAAGTGAGCAGTTCTTC. This encodes CASRSKRLAGSEQFF.

V is TRBV7-6 and J is TRBJ2-7, with 12 bases identical to TRBD2. The CDR3 extends over 16 amino acids. Trimming removed 1 base from V and 3 bases from J; junction bases left unmatched: 4. Germline V CDR1 and CDR2: SGHVS, FNYEAQ. DNA for the CDR3: TGTGCCAGCAGCTTAGAAGCTAGCGGGAGGGTCTACGAGCAGTACTTC. Its protein is CASSLEASGRVYEQYF.

V usage is TRBV3-1 (or the pseudogene TRBV3-2) and J usage is TRBJ2-7, with D possibly being TRBD2 (6 bases). Trimming left V 2 bases short and J 7 bases short, with 18 bases between. The CDR3 loop spans 15 amino acids. CDR1 and CDR2 from the germline V gene are LGHDT and YNNKEL (reference sequence). The CDR3 DNA sequence: TGTGCCAGCAGCCAATTCGGAGGGATGCTCCTTGAGCAGTACTTC. Translated: CASSQFGGMLLEQYF.

This clone appeared a few times. The chain employs TRBV7-8 and TRBJ1-2; 9 positions agree with TRBD1. The germline gives CDR1 SGHVS, CDR2 FQNEAQ. With 5 bases clipped from V and 7 bases from J, the junction kept 8 bases outside the gene matches. This CDR3 is 14 amino acids long. The CDR3 nucleotides are TGTGCCAGCAGCCCCCCGGGACAGGGTTCTGGCTACACCTTC. It translates to CASSPPGQGSGYTF. Full variable domain (missing parts from reference TRBV7-8 and TRBJ1-2): GAGVSQSPRYKVAKRGQDVALRCDPISGHVSLFWYQQALGQGPEFLTYFQNEAQLDKSGLPSDRFFAERPEGSVSTLKIQRTQQEDSAVYLCASSPPGQGSGYTFGSGTRLTVV.